One TCR beta chain is described in this entry. This clonotype was found many times. What this receptor recognizes is not known. No base-level quality is on record; no much larger clone is a single base apart. Donors were around 37 systemically healthy Caucasian individuals from Russia aged roughly 6 to 95 years. Approximately 10 milliliters of peripheral blood were collected from each donor into EDTA-treated Vacutainer tubes. Ficoll-Paque density-gradient centrifugation was used to isolate PBMCs, with at least 6.5 million per sample. Total RNA, at least 6 micrograms per sample, was extracted from PBMCs with Trizol reagent. For every donor, flow cytometry on a PBMC aliquot measured the percentage of naive CD45RAhigh/CD27high T cells. This entry comes from a study of blood T cells in healthy people across ages (dated by TCRdb to the mid-2010s). As for the study more broadly: In model experiments, template switching captured roughly one uniquely barcoded TCR beta cDNA molecule for every two T cells. Using deep sequencing normalized with unique cDNA molecular identifiers, the study measured how TCR beta repertoire diversity changes with age. The donors were split into four age groups: young (average around 16 years), middle-aged (about 40), aged (roughly 65) and long-lived (over 75). Donors of different ages were randomly distributed across sequencing lanes to avoid experimental bias. Using the same blood draw, the study looked at two additional independent replicas of 1 million unique cDNA reads for two donors, one aged 18 to 30 and the other aged 80 or older.

Its CDR3 holds 13 amino acids, cysteine through phenylalanine. CDR3 DNA is the only sequence kept; it has 39 bases, read in frame from the first base. After removal of 5 bases from V and 3 bases from J, the junction retains 4 bases not matched to a gene. In the germline V gene (reference sequence), CDR1 corresponds to MNHEY and CDR2 to SMNVEV. Summary of the overall study and its limitations: Estimates of total diversity from one million sequenced T cells were regarded as lower bounds and underestimates. Because the CMV infection status of the donors was unknown, age-related changes in expanded clonotypes may potentially have been confounded. Compared with the aged group, more naive CD4+ T cells, fewer expanded clones and increased TCR diversity were shown by the long-lived group, suggesting age selection. Since profiling was done on bulk unsorted PBMCs, naive and antigen-experienced compartments could not be conclusively compared. Observed TCR beta diversity per million T cells fell roughly linearly with age, and a significant reduction was already apparent by age around 44. Observed TCR beta diversity correlated strongly with the percentage of naive T cells measured by flow cytometry.

Receptor libraries were prepared by 5' RACE. Sequencing was carried out with an Illumina HiSeq 2500. The second PCR ran for roughly 7 to 11 cycles and used a J-beta primer mix along with a sample-barcoded 5' primer. A unique molecular identifier was introduced onto each TCR beta cDNA molecule by a template-switch 5' adaptor carrying 12 random nucleotides. Each sample yielded at least 2.5 million CDR3-containing paired-end reads. First-strand cDNA was synthesized from all RNA with the Mint cDNA synthesis kit, primed by a TRBC-specific oligonucleotide. All cDNA was treated with uracil-DNA glycosylase and then went through a first 18-cycle PCR with the universal primers M1SS and BC2_uni_R. Turning to the authors' computational methods: For normalization, 1 million high-quality reads, each with a distinct molecular identifier, were randomly selected from each sample. Instead of being binned into consensus sequences, reads that shared molecular identifiers were thrown out. CDR3 identification, clonotype clustering and error correction used MiTCR with a Q25 quality threshold and the strictest error-elimination algorithm. A nonparametric unseen species model with Euler transformation was used to estimate a lower bound on total TCR beta diversity. TCRdb reran the public reads through fastp at Q25 and MiXCR, keeping productive beta chains. Rows matching on CDR3 protein sequence are summarized as one entry with the most common DNA and genes. Clone size and V and J calls follow TCRdb, not the original study. Counted in this sample were under 2,000,000 distinct CDR3 sequences; roughly 52% of them appeared once. The ten largest clones represent 2% to 2.5% of the sample.

The sequence was obtained from a woman in her thirties or forties in good health. The sequencing input was blood. The sequence is built from TRBV27 and TRBJ2-7, with TRBD1 identical over 7 junction bases. The DNA sequence reads TGTGCCAGCAGTGGGGGACAGAACTACGAGCAGTACTTC. Its translation is CASSGGQNYEQYF.